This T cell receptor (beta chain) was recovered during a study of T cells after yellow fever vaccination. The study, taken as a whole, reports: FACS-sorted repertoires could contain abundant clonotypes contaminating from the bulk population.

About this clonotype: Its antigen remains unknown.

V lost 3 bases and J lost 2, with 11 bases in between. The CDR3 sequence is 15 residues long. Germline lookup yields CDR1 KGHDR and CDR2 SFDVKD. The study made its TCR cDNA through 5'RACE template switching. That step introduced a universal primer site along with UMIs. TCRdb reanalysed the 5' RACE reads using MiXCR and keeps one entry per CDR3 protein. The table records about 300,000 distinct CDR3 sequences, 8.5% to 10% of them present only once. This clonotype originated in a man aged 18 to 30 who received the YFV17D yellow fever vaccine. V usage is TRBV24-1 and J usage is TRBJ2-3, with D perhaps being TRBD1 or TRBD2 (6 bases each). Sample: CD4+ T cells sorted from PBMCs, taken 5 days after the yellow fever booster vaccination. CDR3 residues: CATSDMRGATDTQYF. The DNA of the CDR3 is TGTGCCACCAGTGATATGAGGGGGGCCACAGATACGCAGTATTTT.